This TCR beta chain appears in the sequencing data of a study of blood T cell repertoires in COVID-19. Study-wide context: The cDNA or gDNA used as material had been derived from T cells, B-cell-depleted T cells, or PBMCs.

CDR3 length: 15 residues. Germline CDR1 is LGHNA and CDR2 is YSLEER. After removal of 1 base from V and 6 bases from J, the junction contained 6 bases not matched to a gene. Participants were aged about 18 to 90 years from roughly 25 US areas. Symptom resolution, clearance, or two negative PCRs marked donors in Cohort 3 as recovered. How the authors handled the data: Reference gene primer amplification in the assay estimated nucleated cell counts. Clones were sequenced by immunoSEQ multiplex PCR, and TCRdb holds only the in-frame ones, with some missing. V and J calls and clone size are those listed in that table; D and trimming were worked out from the DNA. The sample carries roughly 370,000 clones, more than 75% recorded once.

The rearrangement joins TRBV4-3 to TRBJ2-1; 7 positions match TRBD1. The sequencing input was PBMCs or T cells enriched from blood (not recorded which). The source of this sequence is a woman aged 45-60 years who had recovered from COVID-19. CDR3 DNA: TGCGCCAGCAGCCAAGGAATAGGGGGCCTCAATGAGCAGTTCTTC. Translating gives CASSQGIGGLNEQFF.